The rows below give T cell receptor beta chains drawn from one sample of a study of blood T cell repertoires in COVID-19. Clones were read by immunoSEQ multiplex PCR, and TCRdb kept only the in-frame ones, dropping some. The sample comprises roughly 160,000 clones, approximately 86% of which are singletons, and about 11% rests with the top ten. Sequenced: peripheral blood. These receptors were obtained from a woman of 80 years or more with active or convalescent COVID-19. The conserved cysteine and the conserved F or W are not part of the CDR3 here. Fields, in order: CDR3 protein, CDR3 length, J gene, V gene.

CDR3aa: ASSPLGGNTGELF
len: 13
j_gene: TRBJ2-2
v_gene: TRBV16

CDR3aa: ASSLSQGNNQPQH
len: 13
j_gene: TRBJ1-5
v_gene: TRBV5-1

CDR3aa: ASSLPGATNYGYT
len: 13
j_gene: TRBJ1-2
v_gene: TRBV5-4

CDR3aa: ASSLGAGPYGYT
len: 12
j_gene: TRBJ1-2
v_gene: TRBV28

CDR3aa: ASSLYDRVET
len: 10
j_gene: TRBJ1-2
v_gene: TRBV28

CDR3aa: ASSQVASGETQY
len: 12
j_gene: TRBJ2-5
v_gene: TRBV4-2

CDR3aa: ASSVSMNTEAF
len: 11
j_gene: TRBJ1-1
v_gene: TRBV10-1

CDR3aa: ASSSQGYEAF
len: 10
j_gene: TRBJ1-1
v_gene: TRBV5-1

CDR3aa: SVAQGVLNTEAF
len: 12
j_gene: TRBJ1-1
v_gene: TRBV29-1

CDR3aa: ASSQDPRINQPQH
len: 13
j_gene: TRBJ1-5
v_gene: TRBV4-1

CDR3aa: ASSLRGLSSSTDTQY
len: 15
j_gene: TRBJ2-3
v_gene: TRBV7-9

CDR3aa: ASRPDSRPPYNEQF
len: 14
j_gene: TRBJ2-1
v_gene: TRBV28

CDR3aa: ASSDRTRHSYEQY
len: 13
j_gene: TRBJ2-7
v_gene: TRBV5-4

CDR3aa: ASRLGLLDFNNEQF
len: 14
j_gene: TRBJ2-1
v_gene: TRBV5-1

CDR3aa: ASSYIAGGFGELF
len: 13
j_gene: TRBJ2-2
v_gene: TRBV11-1

CDR3aa: ASSQSTGGQPQH
len: 12
j_gene: TRBJ1-5
v_gene: TRBV6-2/TRBV6-3

CDR3aa: AIMGSQRSSYEQY
len: 13
j_gene: TRBJ2-7
v_gene: TRBV10-3

CDR3aa: ASIRVEGTEAF
len: 11
j_gene: TRBJ1-1
v_gene: TRBV2

CDR3aa: ASRRAQVYGYT
len: 11
j_gene: TRBJ1-2
v_gene: TRBV6-5

CDR3aa: ASSPLQDNQPQH
len: 12
j_gene: TRBJ1-5
v_gene: TRBV28

CDR3aa: ASSGPGTENTEAF
len: 13
j_gene: TRBJ1-1
v_gene: TRBV19

CDR3aa: ASNPWTGDTEAF
len: 12
j_gene: TRBJ1-1
v_gene: TRBV6-5

CDR3aa: ASSSVGAGGYGYT
len: 13
j_gene: TRBJ1-2
v_gene: TRBV27

CDR3aa: ASARLAGDNEQF
len: 12
j_gene: TRBJ2-1
v_gene: TRBV2

CDR3aa: ASSQAGTGGNQPQH
len: 14
j_gene: TRBJ1-5
v_gene: TRBV3-1/TRBV3-2

CDR3aa: ASSLRPSGSYNEQF
len: 14
j_gene: TRBJ2-1
v_gene: TRBV5-4

CDR3aa: ASSFSDRGAVNTEAF
len: 15
j_gene: TRBJ1-1
v_gene: TRBV7-8

CDR3aa: ASSEGNYGYT
len: 10
j_gene: TRBJ1-2
v_gene: TRBV5-1

CDR3aa: ASGPGVGGYT
len: 10
j_gene: TRBJ1-2
v_gene: TRBV5-1

CDR3aa: ASSPNSGNEQF
len: 11
j_gene: TRBJ2-1
v_gene: TRBV7-3

CDR3aa: ASSTTDFGELF
len: 11
j_gene: TRBJ2-2
v_gene: TRBV5-1

CDR3aa: ASSPTGGGTSEQY
len: 13
j_gene: TRBJ2-7
v_gene: TRBV18